This T cell receptor beta chain was documented in a study of T cells in Graves' hyperthyroidism and ophthalmopathy. It was considered stable Graves' hyperthyroidism when ophthalmopathy did not progress within 18 months. Diagnoses were established using clinical symptoms, serum thyroxine and TRAb, thyroid ultrasound and orbital computed tomography. The germline V gene has CDR1 MGHDK and CDR2 SYGVNS. The CDR3 extends over 14 amino acids. Trimming cost V 6 bases and J 5 bases, with 13 bases left between them. This clonotype was seen a handful of times. Its antigen is undetermined. The source material, RNA transcripts, was used to amplify TCR beta CDR3 regions. TCR CDR3 regions were first amplified by RT-PCR with HTBI primers. TCRdb ran MiXCR on the multiplex PCR reads and lists one entry per CDR3 protein. The table shows under 450,000 distinct CDR3 sequences, with 15% to 19% occurring only once. Study-wide results and caveats: Also found in blood were most expanded thyroid clonotypes above 0.001.

This TCR derives from a woman aged 18-30 years with Graves' hyperthyroidism. This chain joins TRBV25-1 and TRBJ2-2; D is possibly TRBD1 (6 bases). The sample was blood. The CDR3 DNA is TGTGCCAGCAGGAGAGACAGGTTAACCGGGGAGCTGTTTTTT. Its protein product is CASRRDRLTGELFF.